These T cell receptor beta chains were read from a single sample in a study of shared clonotypes between healthy human individuals. Profiling relied on immunoSEQ multiplex PCR, and the TCRdb table lists in-frame clones only, not all of them. Of about 680,000 clones listed, roughly 94% are singletons. Sequenced input: naive CD8+ T cells sorted from blood. The source is a man aged 25-45 years in good health. Each CDR3 is given with its conserved first and last residue. The D gene is left open where the match is weak. Clone size is shown for a subset of rows, as once, few, many or a class of expanded clone.

>TRBV27|NA|TRBJ2-7|NA
CASIPPGAVYEQYF
TGTGCCAGCATCCCCCCGGGGGCCGTATACGAGCAGTACTTC
>TRBV5-5|TRBD2|TRBJ2-7|once
CASSLLGGRPSYEQYF
TGTGCCAGCAGCTTGCTCGGCGGGAGGCCATCCTACGAGCAGTACTTC
>TRBV27|TRBD2|TRBJ2-5|NA
CASSFLTGGDTGETQYF
TGTGCCAGCAGTTTTCTAACGGGAGGGGATACCGGGGAGACCCAGTACTTC
>TRBV18|TRBD2|TRBJ2-3|NA
CASSPDRDYALVPDTQYF
TGTGCCAGCTCACCTGACCGGGACTACGCCTTAGTCCCAGATACGCAGTATTTT
>TRBV7-6|TRBD2|TRBJ2-5|once
CASSLAPPGTSWETQYF
TGTGCCAGCAGCTTAGCGCCCCCCGGGACTAGCTGGGAGACCCAGTACTTC
>TRBV27|TRBD2|TRBJ2-1|NA
CASSLAASYNEQFF
TGTGCCAGCAGCCTAGCGGCCTCCTACAATGAGCAGTTCTTC
>TRBV4-1|NA|TRBJ1-5|NA
CASSLGNSNQPQHF
TGCGCCAGCAGCCTCGGGAACTCGAATCAGCCCCAGCATTTT
>TRBV4-1|TRBD1|TRBJ2-1|NA
CASSQESTGAYNEQFF
TGCGCCAGCAGCCAAGAATCGACAGGGGCCTACAATGAGCAGTTCTTC
>TRBV4-2|TRBD1|TRBJ2-2|NA
CATRSGGTGELFF
TGTGCCACCCGGTCAGGGGGCACCGGGGAGCTGTTTTTT
>TRBV5-1|TRBD2|TRBJ2-1|NA
CASSLTLAGVLNEQFF
TGCGCCAGCAGCCTTACACTAGCGGGGGTTCTAAATGAGCAGTTCTTC
>TRBV19|TRBD1|TRBJ2-3|NA
CASRDRAVDTQYF
TGTGCCAGCCGGGACAGGGCGGTCGATACGCAGTATTTT
>TRBV7-9|NA|TRBJ2-7|NA
CASSFYGGSGVSYEQYF
TGTGCCAGCAGCTTTTACGGGGGCTCGGGAGTCTCCTACGAGCAGTACTTC
>TRBV7-6|TRBD2|TRBJ2-7|once
CASSLEASGAYEQYF
TGTGCCAGCAGCCTAGAGGCTAGCGGGGCCTACGAGCAGTACTTC
>TRBV27|NA|TRBJ2-5|NA
CASSPLLGETQYF
TGTGCCAGCAGCCCTCTTTTGGGAGAGACCCAGTACTTC
>TRBV12-5|TRBD2|TRBJ2-5|NA
CASGFLSGRSRQTQYF
TGTGCTAGTGGTTTCCTTAGCGGGAGAAGTCGGCAGACCCAGTACTTC
>TRBV2|NA|TRBJ2-5|once
CASSDRKETQYF
TGTGCCAGCAGTGACCGTAAAGAGACCCAGTACTTC
>TRBV7-9|TRBD1|TRBJ1-3|NA
CASSHGQGTRNTIYF
TGTGCCAGCAGTCATGGACAGGGTACAAGAAACACCATATATTTT
>TRBV19|NA|TRBJ2-2|few
CASSPQGDSAGELFF
TGTGCCAGTAGTCCCCAAGGGGATAGCGCCGGGGAGCTGTTTTTT
>TRBV29-1|NA|TRBJ2-1|once
CSVDLYEQFF
TGCAGCGTTGACCTCTATGAGCAGTTCTTC
>TRBV25-1|NA|TRBJ2-2|NA
CASSFYREDTGELFF
TGTGCCAGCAGTTTCTACAGGGAGGACACCGGGGAGCTGTTTTTT
>TRBV7-9|NA|TRBJ2-7|NA
CASSPLRFPYEQYF
TGTGCCAGCAGCCCACTCAGATTCCCCTACGAGCAGTACTTC
>TRBV11-2|NA|TRBJ1-1|NA
CASSSSGNTEAFF
TGTGCCAGCAGCTCCTCCGGGAACACTGAAGCTTTCTTT
>TRBV27|TRBD2|TRBJ2-3|many
CASSLEAGVLGTDTQYF
TGTGCCAGCAGTTTGGAAGCGGGAGTATTAGGGACAGATACGCAGTATTTT
>TRBV5-5|TRBD1|TRBJ2-7|NA
CASSPRPGGYEQYF
TGTGCCAGCAGCCCGCGGCCAGGGGGCTACGAGCAGTACTTC
>TRBV9|NA|TRBJ2-7|NA
CASSAGSYEQYF
TGTGCCAGCAGCGCAGGGTCGTACGAGCAGTACTTC
>TRBV7-8|NA|TRBJ1-5|NA
CASSLAGRGGNQPQHF
TGTGCCAGCAGCTTAGCAGGGAGAGGAGGCAATCAGCCCCAGCATTTT
>TRBV14|NA|TRBJ1-1|NA
CASSQRSSTEAFF
TGTGCCAGCAGCCAACGATCCAGTACTGAAGCTTTCTTT
>TRBV9|TRBD2|TRBJ2-1|NA
CASSVAQGSGSSYNEQFF
TGTGCCAGCAGCGTAGCTCAGGGTAGCGGGAGCTCCTACAATGAGCAGTTCTTC
>TRBV9|NA|TRBJ1-1|NA
CASSVGVMGTEAFF
TGTGCCAGCAGCGTAGGTGTTATGGGGACTGAAGCTTTCTTT
>TRBV7-9|TRBD1|TRBJ2-2|NA
CASSQSWDRMNTGELFF
TGTGCCAGCAGCCAAAGCTGGGACAGGATGAACACCGGGGAGCTGTTTTTT
>TRBV7-3|TRBD1|TRBJ2-1|NA
CASSLTGTGGVYNEQFF
TGTGCCAGCAGCTTAACGGGGACAGGGGGAGTGTACAATGAGCAGTTCTTC
>TRBV27|NA|TRBJ2-7|NA
CASSPRGGYEQYF
TGTGCCAGCAGTCCAAGAGGGGGGTACGAGCAGTACTTC
>TRBV27|NA|TRBJ1-5|few
CASGGEEPQHF
TGTGCCAGCGGCGGGGAGGAGCCCCAGCATTTT
>TRBV16|NA|TRBJ2-2|NA
CASSQSLQGLNTGELFF
TGTGCCAGCAGCCAATCTTTGCAGGGCCTGAACACCGGGGAGCTGTTTTTT
>TRBV5-6|NA|TRBJ1-1|NA
CASSLGRNTEAFF
TGTGCCAGCAGCTTGGGAAGGAACACTGAAGCTTTCTTT
>TRBV7-9|TRBD2|TRBJ2-7|NA
CASSPRVPSGGQDEQYF
TGTGCCAGCAGCCCAAGGGTTCCTAGCGGCGGTCAGGACGAGCAGTACTTC
>TRBV7-2|NA|TRBJ1-4|NA
CASSLAVGRRREKLFF
TGTGCCAGCAGCTTAGCCGTTGGACGGAGGCGTGAAAAACTGTTTTTT
>TRBV5-6|NA|TRBJ2-7|NA
CASSLAFSSYEQYF
TGTGCCAGCAGCTTGGCCTTTAGCTCCTACGAGCAGTACTTC
>TRBV27|TRBD2|TRBJ2-1|NA
CASSPLDPAGEGNEQFF
TGTGCCAGCAGTCCCCTCGACCCCGCGGGAGAGGGCAATGAGCAGTTCTTC